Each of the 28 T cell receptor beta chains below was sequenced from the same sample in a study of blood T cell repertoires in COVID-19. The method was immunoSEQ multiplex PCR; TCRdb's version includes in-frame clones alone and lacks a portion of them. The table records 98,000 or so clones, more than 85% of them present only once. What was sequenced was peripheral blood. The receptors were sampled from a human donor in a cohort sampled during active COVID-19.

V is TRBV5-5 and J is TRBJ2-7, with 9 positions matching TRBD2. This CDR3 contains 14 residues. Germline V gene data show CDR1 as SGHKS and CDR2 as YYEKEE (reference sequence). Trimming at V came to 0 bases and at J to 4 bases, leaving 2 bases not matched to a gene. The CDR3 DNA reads TGTGCCAGCAGCTTGGAGGGACTAGCTTACGAGCAGTACTTC. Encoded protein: CASSLEGLAYEQYF.

The DNA of the CDR3 is TGCGCCAGCAGCGTACCGGGACAGGGGATCTCTGGGGCCAACGTCCTGACTTTC. Translating it yields CASSVPGQGISGANVLTF. The J gene is TRBJ2-6, the V gene TRBV10-2; 10 bases map to TRBD1. The CDR3 runs to 18 residues. Per the germline V gene, CDR1 is WSHSY and CDR2 is SAAADI. Trimming at V came to 6 bases and at J to 0 bases, leaving 8 bases not matched to a gene.

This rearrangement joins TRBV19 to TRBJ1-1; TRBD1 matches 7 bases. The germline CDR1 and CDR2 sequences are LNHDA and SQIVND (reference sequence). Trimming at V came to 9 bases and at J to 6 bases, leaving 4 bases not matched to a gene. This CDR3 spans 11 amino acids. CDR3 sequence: CASRGTAEAFF. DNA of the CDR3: TGTGCCAGCAGGGGGACGGCTGAAGCTTTCTTT. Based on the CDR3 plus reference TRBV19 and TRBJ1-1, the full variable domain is DGGITQSPKYLFRKEGQNVTLSCEQNLNHDAMYWYRQDPGQGLRLIYYSQIVNDFQKGDIAEGYSVSREKKESFPLTVTSAQKNPTAFYLCASRGTAEAFFGQGTRLTVV.

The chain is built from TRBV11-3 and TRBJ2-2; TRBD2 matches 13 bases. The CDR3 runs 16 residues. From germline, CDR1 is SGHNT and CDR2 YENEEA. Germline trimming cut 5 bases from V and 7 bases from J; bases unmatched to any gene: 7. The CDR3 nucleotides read TGTGCCAGCAGCCCACGACTAGCGGGAGGCGACGGGGAGCTGTTTTTT. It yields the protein CASSPRLAGGDGELFF.

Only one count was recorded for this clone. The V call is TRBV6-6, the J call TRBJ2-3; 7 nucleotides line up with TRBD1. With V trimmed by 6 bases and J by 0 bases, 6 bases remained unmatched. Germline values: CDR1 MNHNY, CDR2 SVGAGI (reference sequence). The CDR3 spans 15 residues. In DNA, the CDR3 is TGTGCCAGCAGGCCCCAGGGGGAGAGCACAGATACGCAGTATTTT. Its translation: CASRPQGESTDTQYF.

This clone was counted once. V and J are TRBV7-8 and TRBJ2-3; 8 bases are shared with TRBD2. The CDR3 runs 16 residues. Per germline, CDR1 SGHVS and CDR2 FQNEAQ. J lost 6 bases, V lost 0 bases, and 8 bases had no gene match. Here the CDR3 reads CASSLAGGVLRDTQYF. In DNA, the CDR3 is TGTGCCAGCAGCTTAGCCGGGGGGGTCCTCCGGGATACGCAGTATTTT.

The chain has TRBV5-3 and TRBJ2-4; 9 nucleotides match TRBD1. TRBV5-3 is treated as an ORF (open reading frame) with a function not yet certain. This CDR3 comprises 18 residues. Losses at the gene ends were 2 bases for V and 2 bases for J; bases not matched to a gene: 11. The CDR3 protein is CARSFTGGVGLSKNIQYF. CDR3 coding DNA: TGTGCCAGAAGCTTTACAGGGGGCGTAGGATTGTCCAAAAACATTCAGTACTTC.

CDR3 in DNA: TGCGCCAGCAGCCAAGAAAGGACAGGGGCCACTGAAAAAGAGACCCAGTACTTC. Encoded protein: CASSQERTGATEKETQYF. This chain connects TRBV4-3 to TRBJ2-5; 9 bases are shared with TRBD1. This CDR3 is built from 18 residues. Germline CDR1 is LGHNA and CDR2 is YSLEER. Germline trimming cut 0 bases from V and 3 bases from J; bases unmatched to any gene: 11.

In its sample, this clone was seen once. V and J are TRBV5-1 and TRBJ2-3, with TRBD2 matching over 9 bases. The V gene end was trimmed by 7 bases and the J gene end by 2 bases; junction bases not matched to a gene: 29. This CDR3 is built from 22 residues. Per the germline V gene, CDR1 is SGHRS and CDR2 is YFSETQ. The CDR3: CASRSVGSGSSGDFGITDTQYF. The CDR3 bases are TGCGCCAGCCGCTCCGTGGGTAGCGGGAGTTCGGGGGATTTCGGGATCACAGATACGCAGTATTTT.

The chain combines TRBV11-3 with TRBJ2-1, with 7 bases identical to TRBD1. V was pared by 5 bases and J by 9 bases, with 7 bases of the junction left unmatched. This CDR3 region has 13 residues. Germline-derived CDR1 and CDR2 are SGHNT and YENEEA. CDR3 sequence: CASSPPGTVEQFF. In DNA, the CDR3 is TGTGCCAGCAGCCCCCCGGGGACAGTTGAGCAGTTCTTC.

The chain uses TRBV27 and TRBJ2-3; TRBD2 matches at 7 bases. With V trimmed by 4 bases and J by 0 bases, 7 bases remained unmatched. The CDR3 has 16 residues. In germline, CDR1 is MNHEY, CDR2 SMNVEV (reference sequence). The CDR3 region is CASSSLLAASTDTQYF. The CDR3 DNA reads TGTGCCAGCAGTTCCCTCCTAGCGGCTAGCACAGATACGCAGTATTTT.

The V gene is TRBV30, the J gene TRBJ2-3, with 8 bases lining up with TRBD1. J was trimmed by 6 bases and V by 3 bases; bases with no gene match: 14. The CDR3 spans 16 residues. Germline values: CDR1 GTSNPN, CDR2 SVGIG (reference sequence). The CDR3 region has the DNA TGTGCCTGGAGCGACAACCCAGGGGGCGGTGGGGATACGCAGTATTTT. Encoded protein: CAWSDNPGGGGDTQYF.

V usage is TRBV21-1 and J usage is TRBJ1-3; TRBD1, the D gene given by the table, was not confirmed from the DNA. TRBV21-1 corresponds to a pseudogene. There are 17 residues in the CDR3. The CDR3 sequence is CASITGEYPSSGNTIYF. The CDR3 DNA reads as TGTGCCAGCATTACAGGGGAATATCCGAGCTCTGGAAACACCATATATTTT.

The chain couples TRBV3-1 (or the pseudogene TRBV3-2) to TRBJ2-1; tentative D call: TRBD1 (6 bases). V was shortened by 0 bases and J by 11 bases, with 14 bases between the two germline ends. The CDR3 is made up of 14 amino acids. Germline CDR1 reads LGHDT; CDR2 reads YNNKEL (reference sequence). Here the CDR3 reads CASSQDGGAGKQFF. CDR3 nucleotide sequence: TGTGCCAGCAGCCAAGATGGGGGCGCCGGTAAGCAGTTCTTC.

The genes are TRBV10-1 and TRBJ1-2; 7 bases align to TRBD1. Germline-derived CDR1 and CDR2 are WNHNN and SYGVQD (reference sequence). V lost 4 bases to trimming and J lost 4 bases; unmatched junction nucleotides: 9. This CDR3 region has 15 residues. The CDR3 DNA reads TGCGCCAGCAGTGGGTTAAGGGGGCGTTCCTATGGCTACACCTTC. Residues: CASSGLRGRSYGYTF.

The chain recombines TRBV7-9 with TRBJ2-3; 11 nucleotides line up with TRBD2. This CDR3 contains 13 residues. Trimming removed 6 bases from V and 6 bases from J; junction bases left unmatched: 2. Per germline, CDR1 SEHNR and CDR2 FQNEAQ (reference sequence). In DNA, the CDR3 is TGTGCCAGCAGACGACTAGCGGGGGATACGCAGTATTTT. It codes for CASRRLAGDTQYF.

CDR3 DNA: TGTGCCAGTAGCGGGAGAGGGAATGAGCAGTTCTTC. This translates into CASSGRGNEQFF. This sequence joins TRBV6-5 and TRBJ2-1; 9 bases match TRBD2. Germline V lookup: CDR1 MNHEY, CDR2 SVGAGI. Trimming took 9 bases from V and 7 from J; bases not matched to a gene: 4. The CDR3 runs 12 residues.

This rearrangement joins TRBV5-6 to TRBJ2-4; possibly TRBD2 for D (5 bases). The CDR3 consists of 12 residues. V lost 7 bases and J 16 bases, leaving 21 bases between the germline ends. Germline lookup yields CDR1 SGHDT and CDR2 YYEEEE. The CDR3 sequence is CASQLGKGVGYF. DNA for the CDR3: TGTGCCAGCCAACTCGGGAAGGGTGTGGGTTACTTC.

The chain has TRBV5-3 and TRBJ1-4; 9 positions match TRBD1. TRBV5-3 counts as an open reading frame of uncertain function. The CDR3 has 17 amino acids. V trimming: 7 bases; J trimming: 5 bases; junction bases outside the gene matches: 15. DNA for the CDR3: TGTGCCAGACAAGAGAAGAAAAGGACAGGGGCAAATGAAAAACTGTTTTTT. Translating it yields CARQEKKRTGANEKLFF.

CDR3 nucleotides: TGTGCCAGCAGTCATACAGGGTTCAACACTGAAGCTTTCTTT. This codes for CASSHTGFNTEAFF. V usage is TRBV7-9 and J usage is TRBJ1-1; weak D call: TRBD1 (6 bases). Germline V gene sequence: CDR1 SEHNR, CDR2 FQNEAQ (reference sequence). CDR3 length equals 14 residues. Trimming pared 6 bases from V and 2 bases from J, leaving 13 bases between.

Here the CDR3 DNA reads TGTGCCACACAGGGGGGGAACACTGAAGCTTTCTTT. Residues: CATQGGNTEAFF. The V gene is TRBV6-5, the J gene TRBJ1-1; 8 nucleotides align to TRBD1. The CDR3 has 12 amino acids. Germline values: CDR1 MNHEY, CDR2 SVGAGI. Germline trimming cut 10 bases from V and 1 base from J; bases unmatched to any gene: 2.

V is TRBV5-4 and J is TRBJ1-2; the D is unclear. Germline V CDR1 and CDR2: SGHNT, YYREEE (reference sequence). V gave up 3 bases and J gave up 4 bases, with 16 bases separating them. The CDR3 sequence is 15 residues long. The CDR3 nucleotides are TGTGCCAGCAGCTCGGCAGGCGGGGTACCCTATGGCTACACCTTC. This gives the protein CASSSAGGVPYGYTF.

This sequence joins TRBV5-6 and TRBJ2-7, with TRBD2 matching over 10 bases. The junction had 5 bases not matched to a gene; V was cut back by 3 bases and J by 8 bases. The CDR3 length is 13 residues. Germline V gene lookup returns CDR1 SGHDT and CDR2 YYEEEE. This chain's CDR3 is CASSSPGLAKQYF. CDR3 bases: TGTGCCAGCAGCTCACCGGGACTAGCGAAGCAGTACTTC.

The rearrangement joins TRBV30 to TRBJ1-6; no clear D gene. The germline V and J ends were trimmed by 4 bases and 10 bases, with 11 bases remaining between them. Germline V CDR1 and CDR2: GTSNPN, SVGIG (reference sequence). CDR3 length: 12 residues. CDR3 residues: CAWKIGGSPLHF. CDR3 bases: TGTGCCTGGAAAATAGGCGGGTCACCCCTCCACTTT. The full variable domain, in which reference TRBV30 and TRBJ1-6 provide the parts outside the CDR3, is SQTIHQWPATLVQPVGSPLSLECTVEGTSNPNLYWYRQAAGRGLQLLFYSVGIGQISSEVPQNLSASRPQDRQFILSSKKLLLSDSGFYLCAWKIGGSPLHFGNGTRLTVT.

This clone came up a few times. CDR3 loop: CASSHSTGEYEQYF. The CDR3 DNA reads TGCGCCAGCAGCCACTCGACAGGGGAGTACGAGCAGTACTTC. The genes are TRBV4-1 and TRBJ2-7, with 8 bases that match TRBD1. Losses at the gene ends were 3 bases for V and 4 bases for J; bases not matched to a gene: 5. Germline assignment: CDR1 MGHRA and CDR2 YSYEKL. The CDR3 runs to 14 residues.

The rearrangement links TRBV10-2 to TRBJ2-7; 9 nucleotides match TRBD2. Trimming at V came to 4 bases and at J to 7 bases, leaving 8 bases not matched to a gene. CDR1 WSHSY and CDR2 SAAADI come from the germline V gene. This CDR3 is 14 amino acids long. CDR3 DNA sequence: TGCGCCAGCAGTGCTACTAGCGGGTCGAATGAGCAGTACTTC. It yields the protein CASSATSGSNEQYF.

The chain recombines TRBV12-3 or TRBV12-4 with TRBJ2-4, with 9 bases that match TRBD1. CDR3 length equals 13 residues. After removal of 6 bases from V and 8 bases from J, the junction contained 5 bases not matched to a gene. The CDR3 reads CASRDRGNDIQYF. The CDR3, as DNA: TGTGCCAGCAGAGACAGGGGGAATGACATTCAGTACTTC.

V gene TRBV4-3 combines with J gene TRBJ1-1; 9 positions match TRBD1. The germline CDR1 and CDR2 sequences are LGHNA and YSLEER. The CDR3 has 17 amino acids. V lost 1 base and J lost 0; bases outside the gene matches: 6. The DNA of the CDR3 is TGCGCCAGCAGCCAAGGCCGGACAGGGGTCATGAACACTGAAGCTTTCTTT. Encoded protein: CASSQGRTGVMNTEAFF.